Following are 9 T cell receptor beta chains from one sample sequenced in a study of blood T cell repertoires in COVID-19. Libraries were prepared by immunoSEQ multiplex PCR; TCRdb keeps only in-frame clonotypes and omits some of them. This table has about 100,000 clones, 88% appearing once. The sequenced sample was peripheral blood. The receptors were gathered from a woman between 55 and 75 years old with acute or convalescent COVID-19.

The sample holds one count of this clone. The chain employs TRBV19 and TRBJ1-1, with D perhaps TRBD1 (5 bases). V was clipped by 3 bases and J by 3 bases, with 11 bases between them. The CDR3 has 14 amino acids. Germline lookup yields CDR1 LNHDA and CDR2 SQIVND (reference sequence). The CDR3 loop is CASSMLGGDTEAFF. The CDR3 DNA sequence: TGTGCCAGTAGTATGTTGGGGGGGGACACTGAAGCTTTCTTT.

The V call is TRBV9, the J call TRBJ1-1; 7 nucleotides line up with TRBD1. V gave up 3 bases and J gave up 6 bases; unmatched junction bases: 5. CDR1 is SGDLS, CDR2 YYNGEE, per germline. The CDR3 covers 13 residues. The CDR3 coding sequence is TGTGCCAGCAGCGCGACAGGGAGCGCTGAAGCTTTCTTT. It specifies CASSATGSAEAFF.

The rearrangement joins TRBV4-1 to TRBJ2-2; possible D gene TRBD2, 5 bases. CDR1 and CDR2 from the germline V gene are MGHRA and YSYEKL. The CDR3 sequence is 14 residues long. Trimming removed 6 bases from V and 3 bases from J, with 11 bases in between. CDR3: CASRGASDTGELFF. The CDR3 nucleotides read TGCGCCAGCAGGGGAGCCTCGGACACCGGGGAGCTGTTTTTT.

This clone was counted only a few times. The V and J genes are TRBV11-3 and TRBJ2-3; 8 bases agree with TRBD2. V shed 1 base, J shed 5 bases, and the junction held 8 bases outside the gene matches. This CDR3 comprises 16 residues. Looked up from germline, CDR1 is SGHNT and CDR2 is YENEEA. The CDR3 protein is CASSLGVGRAGDTQYF. DNA of the CDR3: TGTGCCAGCAGCTTAGGTGTCGGGAGGGCCGGAGATACGCAGTATTTT.

V gene TRBV4-2 combines with J gene TRBJ2-7, with a tentative D call TRBD2 (5 bases). With 0 bases removed from V and 3 bases from J, the gap between germline ends came to 12 bases. Germline loops: CDR1 LGHNA, CDR2 YNFKEQ. This CDR3 spans 15 amino acids. In nucleotides, the CDR3 is TGTGCCAGCAGCCAAGAACCTAGCCAGGACTACGAGCAGTACTTC. Translated: CASSQEPSQDYEQYF.

This clone came up a few times. This sequence joins TRBV6-1 and TRBJ1-1, with no clear D. CDR1 MNHNS and CDR2 SASEGT come from the germline V gene. This CDR3 spans 15 amino acids. The V end was cut by 2 bases, the J end by 0 bases, with 10 bases between. Here the CDR3 reads CASSEKWRLNTEAFF. CDR3 in DNA: TGTGCCAGCAGTGAAAAATGGAGGTTGAACACTGAAGCTTTCTTT.

The chain couples TRBV24-1 to TRBJ2-5; TRBD1 aligns across 7 bases. The CDR3 length is 14 residues. The V gene end was trimmed by 4 bases and the J gene end by 7 bases; junction bases not matched to a gene: 8. Germline CDR1 reads KGHDR; CDR2 reads SFDVKD. CDR3 in amino acids: CATSERDSRWTQYF. The CDR3 DNA reads TGTGCCACCAGTGAACGGGACAGTAGATGGACCCAGTACTTC.

This chain uses TRBV4-1 with TRBJ2-5; a weak D match, TRBD2 (5 bases). This CDR3 has 15 residues. Germline V gene data show CDR1 as MGHRA and CDR2 as YSYEKL. The ends were cut back, 1 base at V and 5 bases at J, with 14 bases in the middle. DNA for the CDR3: TGCGCCAGCAGCCAAGGACCGGGGTTCGGGGAGACCCAGTACTTC. Its protein product is CASSQGPGFGETQYF.

This clone was picked up one time. The J gene is TRBJ1-3, the V gene TRBV5-1; possibly TRBD1 for D (5 bases). The germline CDR1 and CDR2 sequences are SGHRS and YFSETQ. CDR3 size: 15 residues. Trimming cost V 0 bases and J 3 bases, with 10 bases left between them. CDR3 coding DNA: TGCGCCAGCAGCTTGGGAGGGGAGGTTGGAAACACCATATATTTT. It is translated as CASSLGGEVGNTIYF. Full variable domain (rest looked up from reference TRBV5-1 and TRBJ1-3): KAGVTQTPRYLIKTRGQQVTLSCSPISGHRSVSWYQQTPGQGLQFLFEYFSETQRNKGNFPGRFSGRQFSNSRSEMNVSTLELGDSALYLCASSLGGEVGNTIYFGEGSWLTVV.